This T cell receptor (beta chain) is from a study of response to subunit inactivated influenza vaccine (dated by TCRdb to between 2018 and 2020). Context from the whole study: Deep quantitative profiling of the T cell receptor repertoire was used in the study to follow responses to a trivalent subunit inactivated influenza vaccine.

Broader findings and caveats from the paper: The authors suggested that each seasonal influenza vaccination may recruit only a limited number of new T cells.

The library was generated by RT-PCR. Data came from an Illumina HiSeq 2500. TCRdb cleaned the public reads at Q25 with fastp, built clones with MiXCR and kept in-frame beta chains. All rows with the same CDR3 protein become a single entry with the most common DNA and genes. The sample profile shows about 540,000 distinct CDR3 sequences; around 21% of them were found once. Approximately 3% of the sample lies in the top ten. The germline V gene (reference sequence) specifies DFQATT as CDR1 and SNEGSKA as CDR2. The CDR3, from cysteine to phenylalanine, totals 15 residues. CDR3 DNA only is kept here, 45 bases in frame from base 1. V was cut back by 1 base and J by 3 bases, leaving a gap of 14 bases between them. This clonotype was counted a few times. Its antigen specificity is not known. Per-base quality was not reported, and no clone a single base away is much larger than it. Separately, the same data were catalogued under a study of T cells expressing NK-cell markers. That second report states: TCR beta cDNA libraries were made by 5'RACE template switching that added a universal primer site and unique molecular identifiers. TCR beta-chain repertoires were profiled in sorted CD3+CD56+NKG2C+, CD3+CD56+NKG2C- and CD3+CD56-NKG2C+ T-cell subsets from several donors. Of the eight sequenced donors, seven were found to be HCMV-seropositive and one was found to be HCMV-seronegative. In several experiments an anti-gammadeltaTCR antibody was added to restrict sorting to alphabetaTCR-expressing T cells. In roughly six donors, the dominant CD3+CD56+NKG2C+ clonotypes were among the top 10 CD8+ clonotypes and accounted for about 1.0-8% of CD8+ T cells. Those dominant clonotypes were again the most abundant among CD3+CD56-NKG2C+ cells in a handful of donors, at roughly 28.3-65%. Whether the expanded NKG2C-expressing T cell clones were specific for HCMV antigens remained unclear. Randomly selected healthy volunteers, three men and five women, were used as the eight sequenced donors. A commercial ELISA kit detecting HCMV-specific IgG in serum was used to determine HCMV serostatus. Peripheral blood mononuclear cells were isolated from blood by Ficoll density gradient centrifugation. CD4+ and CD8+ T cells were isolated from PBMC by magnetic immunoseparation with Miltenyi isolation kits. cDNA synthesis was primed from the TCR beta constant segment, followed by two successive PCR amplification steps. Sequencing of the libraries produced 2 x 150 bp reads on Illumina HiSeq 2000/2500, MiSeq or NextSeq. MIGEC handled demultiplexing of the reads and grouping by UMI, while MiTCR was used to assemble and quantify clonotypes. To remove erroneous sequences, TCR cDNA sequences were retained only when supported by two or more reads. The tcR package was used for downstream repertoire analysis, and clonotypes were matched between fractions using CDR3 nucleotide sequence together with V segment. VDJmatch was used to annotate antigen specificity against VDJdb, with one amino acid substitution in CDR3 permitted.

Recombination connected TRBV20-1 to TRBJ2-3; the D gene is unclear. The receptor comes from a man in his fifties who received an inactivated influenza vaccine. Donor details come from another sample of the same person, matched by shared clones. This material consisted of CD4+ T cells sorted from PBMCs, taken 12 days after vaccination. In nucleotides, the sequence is TGCAGTGCTAGAGGTCGCAGGAGTGGTACAGATACGCAGTATTTT. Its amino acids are CSARGRRSGTDTQYF.